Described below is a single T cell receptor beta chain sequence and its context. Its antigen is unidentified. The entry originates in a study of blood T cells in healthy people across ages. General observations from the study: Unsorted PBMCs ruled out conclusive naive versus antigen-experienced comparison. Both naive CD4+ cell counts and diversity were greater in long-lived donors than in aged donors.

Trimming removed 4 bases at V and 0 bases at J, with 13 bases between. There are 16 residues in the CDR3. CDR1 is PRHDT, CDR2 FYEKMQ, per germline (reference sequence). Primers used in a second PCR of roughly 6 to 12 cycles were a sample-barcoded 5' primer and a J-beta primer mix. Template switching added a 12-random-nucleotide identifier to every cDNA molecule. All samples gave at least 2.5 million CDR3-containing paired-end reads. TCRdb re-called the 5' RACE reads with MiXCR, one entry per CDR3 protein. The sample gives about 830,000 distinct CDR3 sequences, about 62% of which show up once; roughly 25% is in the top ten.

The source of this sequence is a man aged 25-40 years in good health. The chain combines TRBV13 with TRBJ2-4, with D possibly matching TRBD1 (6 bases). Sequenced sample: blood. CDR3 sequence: CASSYTGTIAKNIQYF. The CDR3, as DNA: TGTGCCAGCAGCTATACCGGGACAATAGCCAAAAACATTCAGTACTTC.